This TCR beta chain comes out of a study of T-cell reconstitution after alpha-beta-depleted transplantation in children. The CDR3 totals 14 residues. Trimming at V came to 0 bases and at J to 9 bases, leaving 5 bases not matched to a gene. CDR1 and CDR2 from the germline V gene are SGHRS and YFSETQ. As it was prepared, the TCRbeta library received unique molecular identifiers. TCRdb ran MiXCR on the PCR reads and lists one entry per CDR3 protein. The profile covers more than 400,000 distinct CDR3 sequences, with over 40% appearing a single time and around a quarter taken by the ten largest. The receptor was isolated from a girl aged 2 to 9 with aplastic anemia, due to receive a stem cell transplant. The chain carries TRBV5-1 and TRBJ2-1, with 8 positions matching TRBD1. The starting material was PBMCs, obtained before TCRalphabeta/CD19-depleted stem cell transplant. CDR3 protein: CASSLVQGAGEQFF. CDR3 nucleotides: TGCGCCAGCAGCTTGGTTCAGGGGGCGGGTGAGCAGTTCTTC.